The 7 T cell receptor beta chains given below trace back to one sample, sequenced in a study of regulatory T cells in long-lasting Graves disease. Construction of TCR beta libraries relied on iRepertoire HTBI primers and on Arm-PCR targeting CDR3 regions. Using its own MiXCR run on the multiplex PCR reads, TCRdb lists one record per CDR3 protein. Among 400,000 to 500,000 distinct CDR3 sequences listed, around 21% were seen once. Time point indicated: persistent/refractory GD, antithyroid drugs over 5 years with positive TRAb. Isolated PBMC RNA provided the starting material for the TCR library. Sequenced material: peripheral blood mononuclear cells (PBMCs), taken when the disease was refractory, from a patient treated with antithyroid drugs. The receptors come from a female donor with Graves disease.

The chain links TRBV9 to TRBJ2-2, with TRBD2 matching 11 bases. The CDR3 spans 17 residues. V shed 3 bases and J 3 bases; nucleotides not matched to a gene: 7. The V gene's germline CDR1 is SGDLS and CDR2 YYNGEE. The CDR3 DNA is TGTGCCAGCAGCGCCAGGTGGGGACTAGCGGACACCGGGGAGCTGTTTTTT. This sequence encodes CASSARWGLADTGELFF.

The V call is TRBV6-1, the J call TRBJ1-5; perhaps TRBD1 as D (5 bases). CDR1 and CDR2 from the germline V gene are MNHNS and SASEGT. The CDR3 extends over 16 amino acids. V lost 6 bases and J 6 bases, leaving 21 bases between the germline ends. The CDR3 protein is CASSPIGASSFQPQHF. The DNA for the CDR3 is TGTGCCAGCAGCCCAATAGGGGCCTCCTCGTTTCAGCCCCAGCATTTT.

The V call is TRBV28, the J call TRBJ2-1; D not resolved. The CDR3 spans 15 residues. The V gene lost 2 bases and the J gene lost 6 bases, with 14 bases spanning the gap. Germline V CDR1 and CDR2: MDHEN, SYDVKM. The CDR3 coding sequence is TGTGCCAGCAGTTTAGTTCACGACCTTTCCAATGAGCAGTTCTTC. It translates to CASSLVHDLSNEQFF. Based on the CDR3 plus reference TRBV28 and TRBJ2-1, the full variable domain is DVKVTQSSRYLVKRTGEKVFLECVQDMDHENMFWYRQDPGLGLRLIYFSYDVKMKEKGDIPEGYSVSREKKERFSLILESASTNQTSMYLCASSLVHDLSNEQFFGPGTRLTVL.

This clonotype was counted a few times. The V call is TRBV28, the J call TRBJ2-1; unclear D gene. V dropped 5 bases and J dropped 8 bases, with 22 bases sitting between them. The CDR3 is 16 residues long. The germline CDR1 and CDR2 sequences are MDHEN and SYDVKM. In DNA, the CDR3 is TGTGCCAGCAGTCTCCCCGAGTGGGTAGGGCAGGATGAGCAGTTCTTC. The encoded protein is CASSLPEWVGQDEQFF.

This clonotype came up a few times. V usage is TRBV30 and J usage is TRBJ1-1; D might be TRBD1 (6 bases). V was cut by 0 bases and J by 8 bases, with 10 bases left in between. This CDR3 is 12 amino acids long. Germline V lookup: CDR1 GTSNPN, CDR2 SVGIG (reference sequence). DNA for the CDR3: TGTGCCTGGAGTGTAGGGGGGTTGGAAGCTTTCTTT. Encoded protein: CAWSVGGLEAFF. Filled out from reference TRBV30 and TRBJ1-1, the complete variable domain reads SQTIHQWPATLVQPVGSPLSLECTVEGTSNPNLYWYRQAAGRGLQLLFYSVGIGQISSEVPQNLSASRPQDRQFILSSKKLLLSDSGFYLCAWSVGGLEAFFGQGTRLTVV.

The chain combines TRBV24-1 with TRBJ2-2, with TRBD1 matching 7 bases. Germline assignment: CDR1 KGHDR and CDR2 SFDVKD. The CDR3 runs 16 residues. Trimming cost V 1 base and J 5 bases; bases outside gene matches: 6. The CDR3 DNA is TGTGCCACCAGTGATTTTCGGGACAGTACTACCGGGGAGCTGTTTTTT. This sequence encodes CATSDFRDSTTGELFF.

This clonotype has at least ten counts. The chain carries TRBV11-2 and TRBJ2-5; 16 positions match TRBD2. CDR1 is SGHAT, CDR2 FQNNGV, per germline. The CDR3 is 17 residues long. V was clipped by 1 base and J by 5 bases; unmatched bases: 4. DNA for the CDR3: TGTGCCAGCAGCTTAGGGGGGACTAGCGGGAGGGGTGAGACCCAGTACTTC. It specifies CASSLGGTSGRGETQYF.